A single sample is the source of the 15 T cell receptor beta chains below, sequenced in a study of cytomegalovirus exposure and HLA in healthy donors. The PCR was carried out with 60 Vbeta primers and 13 Jbeta primers. TCRdb's table, derived via immunoSEQ multiplex PCR, lists solely in-frame clones and lacks some. The data hold more than 130,000 clones, with about 75% observed a single time. The specimen sequenced was PBMCs. Receptors were obtained from a man in his late teens or twenties in good health and CMV-seronegative.

The chain combines TRBV28 with TRBJ2-7; 7 nucleotides line up with TRBD2. This CDR3 has 11 residues. J lost 3 bases, V lost 9 bases, and 2 bases had no gene match. From germline, CDR1 is MDHEN and CDR2 SYDVKM. CDR3 in DNA: TGTGCCAGTACGGGGGGCTACGAGCAGTACTTC. Protein sequence: CASTGGYEQYF.

V is TRBV7-2 and J is TRBJ2-7, with D possibly TRBD1 on 6 matching bases. The CDR3 has 15 residues. Between the trimmed V and J ends, which lost 5 bases and 0 bases, there was a span of 14 bases. The V gene's germline CDR1 is SGHTA and CDR2 FQGNSA. The CDR3 DNA follows: TGTGCCAGCAGCCAGACGAGGACAGCCTCCTACGAGCAGTACTTC. Its translation is CASSQTRTASYEQYF.

The V gene is TRBV11-2, the J gene TRBJ2-1, with a possible D match to TRBD2 (6 bases). Deletions cut 10 bases from V and 6 bases from J, with 16 bases between. Germline V gene sequence: CDR1 SGHAT, CDR2 FQNNGV. This CDR3 region has 13 residues. The CDR3 protein is CATRRLGGNEQFF. In DNA, the CDR3 is TGTGCCACCCGAAGGCTGGGGGGCAATGAGCAGTTCTTC.

The V call is TRBV27, the J call TRBJ2-1; 8 bases are a match to TRBD1. The CDR3 extends over 13 amino acids. Germline V gene lookup returns CDR1 MNHEY and CDR2 SMNVEV (reference sequence). The junction had 6 bases not matched to a gene; V was cut back by 8 bases and J by 6 bases. The CDR3 nucleotides are TGTGCCAGCGAAGGACAGGGTTCCAATGAGCAGTTCTTC. Encoded protein: CASEGQGSNEQFF.

This clone was seen a few times. The genes are TRBV18 and TRBJ1-4; a weak D match, TRBD1 (5 bases). Trimming cost V 1 base and J 12 bases, with 12 bases left between them. The CDR3 contains 13 residues. Per the germline V gene, CDR1 is KGHSH and CDR2 is LQKENI. The CDR3 is CASSPQAGLELFF. CDR3 sequence (DNA): TGTGCCAGCTCACCACAGGCGGGACTCGAACTGTTTTTT. Supplemented by reference TRBV18 and TRBJ1-4, the full variable domain reads NAGVMQNPRHLVRRRGQEARLRCSPMKGHSHVYWYRQLPEEGLKFMVYLQKENIIDESGMPKERFSAEFPKEGPSILRIQQVVRGDSAAYFCASSPQAGLELFFGSGTQLSVL.

The CDR3: CASSPRQMDGYTF. The DNA for the CDR3 is TGTGCCAGCAGCCCCCGACAGATGGATGGCTACACCTTC. This chain uses TRBV7-9 with TRBJ1-2; maybe TRBD1 (5 bases). The germline gives CDR1 SEHNR, CDR2 FQNEAQ (reference sequence). CDR3 length equals 13 residues. Between the trimmed V and J ends, which lost 5 bases and 6 bases, there was a span of 13 bases. The whole variable domain, filled in from reference TRBV7-9 and TRBJ1-2, reads DTGVSQNPRHKITKRGQNVTFRCDPISEHNRLYWYRQTLGQGPEFLTYFQNEAQLEKSRLLSDRFSAERPKGSFSTLEIQRTEQGDSAMYLCASSPRQMDGYTFGSGTRLTVV.

This clone was seen more than once but under ten times. The chain links TRBV11-3 to TRBJ2-3; TRBD1 aligns across 8 bases. The CDR3 extends over 16 amino acids. The ends lost 5 bases at V and 1 base at J; junction bases unmatched: 8. The germline gives CDR1 SGHNT, CDR2 YENEEA. CDR3: CASSIGQGPGTDTQYF. In DNA, the CDR3 is TGTGCCAGCAGCATTGGACAGGGACCGGGCACAGATACGCAGTATTTT.

J is TRBJ1-2 and V is TRBV5-4; the match to TRBD1 covers 8 bases. Trimming cost V 1 base and J 5 bases; bases outside gene matches: 10. This CDR3 region has 16 residues. Germline V gene lookup returns CDR1 SGHNT and CDR2 YYREEE (reference sequence). In DNA form, the CDR3 reads TGTGCCAGCAGCTTGACAGGACAGGGATTACTTTATGGCTACACCTTC. Translation gives CASSLTGQGLLYGYTF. Full variable domain (missing parts from reference TRBV5-4 and TRBJ1-2): ETGVTQSPTHLIKTRGQQVTLRCSSQSGHNTVSWYQQALGQGPQFIFQYYREEENGRGNFPPRFSGLQFPNYSSELNVNALELDDSALYLCASSLTGQGLLYGYTFGSGTRLTVV.

This chain joins TRBV6-5 and TRBJ2-1, with 8 bases that match TRBD2. The CDR3 is 14 residues long. Germline trimming cut 5 bases from V and 14 bases from J; bases unmatched to any gene: 14. Germline V gene sequence: CDR1 MNHEY, CDR2 SVGAGI. CDR3 sequence reads: CASSTGVPGLVEFF. The CDR3, as DNA: TGTGCCAGCAGTACGGGGGTACCGGGACTAGTCGAGTTCTTC.

The chain has TRBV5-1 and TRBJ1-2, with 10 bases lining up with TRBD1. The V and J ends lost 4 bases and 3 bases, in that order; junction bases with no gene match: 15. The CDR3 is 18 amino acids. Per the germline V gene, CDR1 is SGHRS and CDR2 is YFSETQ. The CDR3 region is CASSLVGTGDSYDYGYTF. The DNA of the CDR3 is TGCGCCAGCAGCCTGGTAGGGACAGGGGATAGCTATGACTATGGCTACACCTTC.

The CDR3 DNA sequence: TGTGCCAGCAGCTTATTGCAGGGCATTCAGTACTTC. This sequence encodes CASSLLQGIQYF. The chain combines TRBV13 with TRBJ2-4, with D perhaps matching TRBD1 (5 bases). V dropped 2 bases and J dropped 9 bases, with 8 bases sitting between them. Germline lookup yields CDR1 PRHDT and CDR2 FYEKMQ (reference sequence). This CDR3 spans 12 amino acids. Full variable domain (outside the CDR3, taken from reference TRBV13 and TRBJ2-4): AAGVIQSPRHLIKEKRETATLKCYPIPRHDTVYWYQQGPGQDPQFLISFYEKMQSDKGSIPDRFSAQQFSDYHSELNMSSLELGDSALYFCASSLLQGIQYFGAGTRLSVL.

Regarding this clone: Distinct nucleotide sequences in the sample also encode this CDR3. The chain joins TRBV30 to TRBJ1-6; D unresolved. The CDR3 is 14 residues long. V was pared by 4 bases and J by 0 bases, with 7 bases between. Germline CDR1 GTSNPN, CDR2 SVGIG (reference sequence). DNA for the CDR3: TGTGCCTGGAAACGGAGCTCCTATAATTCACCCCTCCACTTT. This gives the protein CAWKRSSYNSPLHF.

The V call is TRBV11-2, the J call TRBJ2-1; 12 nucleotides align to TRBD2. The CDR3 contains 18 residues. CDR1 is SGHAT and CDR2 is FQNNGV in the germline V gene. V lost 1 base to trimming and J lost 9 bases; unmatched junction nucleotides: 13. In DNA form, the CDR3 reads TGTGCCAGCAGCTTAGTGGTCCTAACTAGCGGGGGGACGGGTGAGCAGTTCTTC. It yields the protein CASSLVVLTSGGTGEQFF.

This clone was seen once. Other nucleotide sequences in the sample specify the same CDR3. CDR3 protein: CASSQDSGAYNEQFF. DNA for the CDR3: TGCGCCAGCAGCCAAGACAGCGGGGCCTACAATGAGCAGTTCTTC. The chain combines TRBV4-1 with TRBJ2-1; TRBD2 matches at 7 bases. The germline V gene encodes CDR1 MGHRA and CDR2 YSYEKL. The CDR3 is 15 amino acids. The ends lost 0 bases at V and 2 bases at J; junction bases unmatched: 1.

The chain joins TRBV11-2 to TRBJ2-7; 11 nucleotides line up with TRBD2. J was trimmed by 5 bases and V by 3 bases; bases with no gene match: 18. The germline V gene encodes CDR1 SGHAT and CDR2 FQNNGV. The CDR3 covers 19 residues. CDR3: CASSLEVGQKLAGEHEQYF. DNA of the CDR3: TGTGCCAGCAGCTTGGAAGTGGGGCAGAAACTAGCGGGAGAACACGAGCAGTACTTC.